This T cell receptor (beta chain) appears in the sequencing data of a study of type 1 and type 2 diabetes patients. Study-wide context: T cells were magnetically sorted from PBMCs as CD4+ or CD8+ subsets. Study conclusions and caveats: With limited T2D and control samples, some T1D-only expanded clones may not be T1D-specific.

The PCR template was genomic DNA. A primer set of 30 forward and 13 reverse primers amplified the CDR3. MiXCR was run by TCRdb on the multiplex PCR reads, yielding one entry per CDR3 protein. Counted here are fewer than 350,000 distinct CDR3 sequences, around 50% occurring once; the ten biggest clones make up approximately 15%. The CDR3 loop spans 15 amino acids. J was trimmed by 7 bases and V by 6 bases; bases with no gene match: 6. Each diabetic donor fulfilled classification criteria for either type 1 or type 2. Peripheral blood, around 10 milliliters per participant, was collected. This clonotype was seen a few times. Its antigen is unidentified.

The V call is TRBV12-3 or TRBV12-4, the J call TRBJ2-5, with 15 bases matching TRBD2. The sequenced sample consisted of peripheral blood mononuclear cells (PBMCs). This sequence originates from a man between 18 and 35 years old with type 2 diabetes. The CDR3 coding sequence is TGTGCCAGCAGGCGGACTAGCGGGGGGGCCGGGACCCAGTACTTC. As protein: CASRRTSGGAGTQYF.